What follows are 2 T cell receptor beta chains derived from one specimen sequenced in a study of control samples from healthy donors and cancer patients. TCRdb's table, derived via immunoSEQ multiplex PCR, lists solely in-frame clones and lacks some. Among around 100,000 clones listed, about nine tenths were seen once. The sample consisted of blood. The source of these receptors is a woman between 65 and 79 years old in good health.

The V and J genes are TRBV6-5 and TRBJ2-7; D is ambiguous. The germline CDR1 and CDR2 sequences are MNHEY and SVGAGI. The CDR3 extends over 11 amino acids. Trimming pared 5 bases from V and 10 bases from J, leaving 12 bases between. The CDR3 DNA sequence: TGTGCCAGCAGTATAATACGATACCAGTACTTC. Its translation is CASSIIRYQYF.

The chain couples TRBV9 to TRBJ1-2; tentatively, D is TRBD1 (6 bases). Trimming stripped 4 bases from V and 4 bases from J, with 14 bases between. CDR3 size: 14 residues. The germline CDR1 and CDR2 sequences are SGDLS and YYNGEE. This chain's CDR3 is CASSPEGGFYGYTF. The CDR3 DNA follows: TGTGCCAGCAGCCCAGAGGGGGGCTTCTATGGCTACACCTTC.